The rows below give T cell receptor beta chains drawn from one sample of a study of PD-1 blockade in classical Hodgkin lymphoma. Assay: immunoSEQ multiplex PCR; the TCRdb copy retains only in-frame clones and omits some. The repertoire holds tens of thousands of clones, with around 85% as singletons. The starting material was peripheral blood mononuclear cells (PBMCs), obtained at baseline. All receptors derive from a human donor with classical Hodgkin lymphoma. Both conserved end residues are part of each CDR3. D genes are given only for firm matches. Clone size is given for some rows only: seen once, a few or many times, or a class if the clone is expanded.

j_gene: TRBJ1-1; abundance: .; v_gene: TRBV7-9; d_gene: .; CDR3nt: TGTGCCAGCAGCCTCAGGGACTCCGGAGGAGGGACTGAAGCTTTCTTT; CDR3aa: CASSLRDSGGGTEAFF
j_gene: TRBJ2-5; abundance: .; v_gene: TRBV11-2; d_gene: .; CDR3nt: TGTGCCAGCAGCTTAGATAGCAGAGAGACCCAGTACTTC; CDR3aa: CASSLDSRETQYF
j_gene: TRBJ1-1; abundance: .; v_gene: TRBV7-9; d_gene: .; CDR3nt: TGTGCCAGCAGCTTAGAGGTGGCGGGAGCTTTCTTT; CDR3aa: CASSLEVAGAFF
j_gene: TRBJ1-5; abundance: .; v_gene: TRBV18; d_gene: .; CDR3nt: TGTGCCAGCTCACCTCGGGCGGATAATCAGCCCCAGCATTTT; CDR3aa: CASSPRADNQPQHF
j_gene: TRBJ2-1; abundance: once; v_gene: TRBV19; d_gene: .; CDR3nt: TGTGCCAGTAGTATTGGAAGGGTCTACAATGAGCAGTTCTTC; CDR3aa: CASSIGRVYNEQFF
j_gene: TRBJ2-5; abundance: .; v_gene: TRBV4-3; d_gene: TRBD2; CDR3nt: TGCGCCAGCAGTCCTAGCGGGAGGGAGGAGGAGACCCAGTACTTC; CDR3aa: CASSPSGREEETQYF
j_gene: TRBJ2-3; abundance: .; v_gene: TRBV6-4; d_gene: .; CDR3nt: TGTGCCAGCAGTGACTCGAGATACCACGATACGCAGTATTTT; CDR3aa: CASSDSRYHDTQYF
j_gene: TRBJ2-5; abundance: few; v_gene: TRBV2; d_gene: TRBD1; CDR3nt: TGTGCCAGCAGTGAAAACCGGGACAGTCTAGTCCAGTACTTC; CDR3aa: CASSENRDSLVQYF
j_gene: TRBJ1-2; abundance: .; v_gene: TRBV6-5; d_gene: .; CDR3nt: TGTGCCAGCAGTTACGGGGTGCGGGGCTACACCTTC; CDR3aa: CASSYGVRGYTF
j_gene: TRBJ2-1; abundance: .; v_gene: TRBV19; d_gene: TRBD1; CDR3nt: TGTGCCAGTAGTACAGAAGGGACAGCCTACAATGAGCAGTTCTTC; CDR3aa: CASSTEGTAYNEQFF
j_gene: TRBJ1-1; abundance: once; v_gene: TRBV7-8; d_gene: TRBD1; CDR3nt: TGTGCCAGCACCCGCGAGGGACAGGGTTACACTGAAGCTTTCTTT; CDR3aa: CASTREGQGYTEAFF